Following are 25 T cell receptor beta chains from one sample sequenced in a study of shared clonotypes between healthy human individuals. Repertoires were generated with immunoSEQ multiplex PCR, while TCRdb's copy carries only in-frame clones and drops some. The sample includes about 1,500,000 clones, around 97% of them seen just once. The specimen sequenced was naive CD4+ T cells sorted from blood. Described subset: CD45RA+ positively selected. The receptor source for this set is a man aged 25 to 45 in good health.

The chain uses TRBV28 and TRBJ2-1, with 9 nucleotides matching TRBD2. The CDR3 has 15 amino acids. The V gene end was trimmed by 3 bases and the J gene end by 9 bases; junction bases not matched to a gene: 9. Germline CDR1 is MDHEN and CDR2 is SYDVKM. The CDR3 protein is CASSFGPSGIGEQFF. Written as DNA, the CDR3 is TGTGCCAGCAGTTTTGGTCCTAGCGGGATAGGTGAGCAGTTCTTC.

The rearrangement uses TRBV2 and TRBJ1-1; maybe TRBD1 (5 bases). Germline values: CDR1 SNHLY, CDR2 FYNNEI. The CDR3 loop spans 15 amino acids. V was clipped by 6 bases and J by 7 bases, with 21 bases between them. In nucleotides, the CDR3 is TGTGCCAGCAGGCCCGGGACTGGAGGTTGGGGTGAAGCTTTCTTT. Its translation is CASRPGTGGWGEAFF.

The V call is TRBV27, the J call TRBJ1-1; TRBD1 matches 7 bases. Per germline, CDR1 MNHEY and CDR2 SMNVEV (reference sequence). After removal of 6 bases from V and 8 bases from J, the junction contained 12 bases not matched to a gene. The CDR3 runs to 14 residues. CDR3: CASSKTGKNIEAFF. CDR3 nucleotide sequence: TGTGCCAGCAGCAAGACAGGGAAGAACATAGAAGCTTTCTTT.

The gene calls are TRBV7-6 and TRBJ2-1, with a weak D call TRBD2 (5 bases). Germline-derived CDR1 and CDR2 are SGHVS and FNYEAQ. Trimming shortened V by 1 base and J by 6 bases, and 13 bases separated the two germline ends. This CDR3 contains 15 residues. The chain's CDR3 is CASSLDPVAGNEQFF. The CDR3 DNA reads TGTGCCAGCAGCTTAGATCCCGTCGCGGGCAATGAGCAGTTCTTC.

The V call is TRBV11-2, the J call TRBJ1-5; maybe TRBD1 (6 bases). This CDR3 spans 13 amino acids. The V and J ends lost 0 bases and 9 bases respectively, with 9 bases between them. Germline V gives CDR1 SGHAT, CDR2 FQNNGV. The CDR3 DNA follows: TGTGCCAGCAGCTTAGACAGAGGGGGGCCCCAGCATTTT. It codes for CASSLDRGGPQHF.

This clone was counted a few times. The CDR3 coding sequence is TGTGCCAGTAGTGTACAGGTGAACACTGAAGCTTTCTTT. It specifies CASSVQVNTEAFF. V and J are TRBV19 and TRBJ1-1; tentatively, D is TRBD1 (5 bases). Germline V CDR1 and CDR2: LNHDA, SQIVND (reference sequence). The CDR3 extends over 13 amino acids. The V gene lost 5 bases and the J gene lost 0 bases, with 7 bases spanning the gap.

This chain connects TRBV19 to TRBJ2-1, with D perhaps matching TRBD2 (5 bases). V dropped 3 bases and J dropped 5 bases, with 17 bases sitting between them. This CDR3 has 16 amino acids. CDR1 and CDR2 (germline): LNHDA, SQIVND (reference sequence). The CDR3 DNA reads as TGTGCCAGTAGTATTTATGGTCTAGCAGAAGACAATGAGCAGTTCTTC. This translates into CASSIYGLAEDNEQFF.

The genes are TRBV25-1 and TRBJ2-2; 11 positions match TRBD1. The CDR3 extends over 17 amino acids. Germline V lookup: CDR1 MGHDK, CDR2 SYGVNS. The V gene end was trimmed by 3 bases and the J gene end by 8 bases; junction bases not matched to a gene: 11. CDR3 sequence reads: CASSERLGQGARGELFF. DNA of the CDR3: TGTGCCAGCAGTGAGCGACTAGGACAGGGGGCGAGAGGGGAGCTGTTTTTT.

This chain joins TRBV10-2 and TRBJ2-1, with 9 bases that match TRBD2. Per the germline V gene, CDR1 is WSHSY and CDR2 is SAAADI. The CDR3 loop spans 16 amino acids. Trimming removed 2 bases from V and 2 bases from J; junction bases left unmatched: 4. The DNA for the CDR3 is TGCGCCAGCAGTGAGGCTAGCGGGGCCACCTACAATGAGCAGTTCTTC. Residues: CASSEASGATYNEQFF.

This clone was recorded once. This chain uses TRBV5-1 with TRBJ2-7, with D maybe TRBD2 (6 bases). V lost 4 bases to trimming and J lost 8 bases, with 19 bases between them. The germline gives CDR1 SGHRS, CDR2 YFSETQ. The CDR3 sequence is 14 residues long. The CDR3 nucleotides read TGCGCCAGCAGCCAACGGGACTCAAAATCTAAGCAGTACTTC. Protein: CASSQRDSKSKQYF.

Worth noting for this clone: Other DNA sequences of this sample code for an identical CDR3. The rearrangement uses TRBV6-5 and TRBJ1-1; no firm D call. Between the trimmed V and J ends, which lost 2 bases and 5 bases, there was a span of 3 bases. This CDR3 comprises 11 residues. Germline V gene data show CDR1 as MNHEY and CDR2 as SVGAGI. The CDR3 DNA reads TGTGCCAGCAGTTACAGGACTGAAGCTTTCTTT. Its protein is CASSYRTEAFF.

Written as DNA, the CDR3 is TGTGCCAGCAGCTCGTCCGGGACTAGCGGGAGAGCAGATGAGCAGTTCTTC. This sequence encodes CASSSSGTSGRADEQFF. The chain has TRBV5-4 and TRBJ2-1, with 14 bases that match TRBD2. The CDR3 sequence is 17 residues long. The V segment lost 3 bases and the J segment 8 bases; nucleotides outside the gene matches: 10. Looked up from germline, CDR1 is SGHNT and CDR2 is YYREEE (reference sequence).

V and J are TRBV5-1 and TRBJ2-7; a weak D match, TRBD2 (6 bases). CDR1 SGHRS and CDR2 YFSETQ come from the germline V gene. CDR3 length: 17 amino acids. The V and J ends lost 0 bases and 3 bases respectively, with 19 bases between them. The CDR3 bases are TGCGCCAGCAGCTTGGGCGAACTGCGGGACGGGGGCTACGAGCAGTACTTC. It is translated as CASSLGELRDGGYEQYF.

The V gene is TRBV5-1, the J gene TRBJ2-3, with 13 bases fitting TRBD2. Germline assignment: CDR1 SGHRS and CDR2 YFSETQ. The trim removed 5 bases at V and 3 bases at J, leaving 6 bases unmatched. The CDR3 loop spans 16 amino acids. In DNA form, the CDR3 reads TGCGCCAGCAGACCACCGGGACTAGCGGGAACAGATACGCAGTATTTT. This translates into CASRPPGLAGTDTQYF. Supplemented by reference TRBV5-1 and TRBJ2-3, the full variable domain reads KAGVTQTPRYLIKTRGQQVTLSCSPISGHRSVSWYQQTPGQGLQFLFEYFSETQRNKGNFPGRFSGRQFSNSRSEMNVSTLELGDSALYLCASRPPGLAGTDTQYFGPGTRLTVL.

CDR3 in amino acids: CASSGSGTRYGYTF. In DNA form, the CDR3 reads TGTGCCAGCAGTGGATCCGGGACCCGCTATGGCTACACCTTC. This chain uses TRBV2 with TRBJ1-2, with D possibly matching TRBD1 (5 bases). The CDR3 spans 14 residues. The germline V gene encodes CDR1 SNHLY and CDR2 FYNNEI. Trimming stripped 4 bases from V and 4 bases from J, with 13 bases between.

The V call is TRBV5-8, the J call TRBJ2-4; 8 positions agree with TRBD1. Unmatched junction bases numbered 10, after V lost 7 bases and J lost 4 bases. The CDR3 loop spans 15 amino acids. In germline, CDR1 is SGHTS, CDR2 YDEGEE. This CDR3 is CASASAGGRKNIQYF. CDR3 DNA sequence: TGTGCCAGCGCATCCGCAGGGGGCAGGAAAAACATTCAGTACTTC.

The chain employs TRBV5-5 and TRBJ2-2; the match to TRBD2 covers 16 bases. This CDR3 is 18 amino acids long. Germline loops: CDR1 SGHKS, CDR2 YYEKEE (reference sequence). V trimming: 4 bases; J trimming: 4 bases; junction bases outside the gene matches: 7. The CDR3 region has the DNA TGTGCCAGCAGCCAGGGACTAGCGGGAGGGAGGATCACCGGGGAGCTGTTTTTT. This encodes CASSQGLAGGRITGELFF.

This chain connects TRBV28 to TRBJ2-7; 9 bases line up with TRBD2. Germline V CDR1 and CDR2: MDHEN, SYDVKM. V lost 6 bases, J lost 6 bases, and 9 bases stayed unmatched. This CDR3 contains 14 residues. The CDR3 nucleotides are TGTGCCAGCAGGGTAGCGGGAGATCGAGGCGAGCAGTACTTC. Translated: CASRVAGDRGEQYF.

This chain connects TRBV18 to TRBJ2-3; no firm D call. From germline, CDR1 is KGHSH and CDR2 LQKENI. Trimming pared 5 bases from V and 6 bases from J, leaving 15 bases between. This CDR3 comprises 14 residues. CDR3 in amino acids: CASSRTASSDTQYF. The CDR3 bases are TGTGCCAGCTCAAGGACGGCGTCTTCCGATACGCAGTATTTT.

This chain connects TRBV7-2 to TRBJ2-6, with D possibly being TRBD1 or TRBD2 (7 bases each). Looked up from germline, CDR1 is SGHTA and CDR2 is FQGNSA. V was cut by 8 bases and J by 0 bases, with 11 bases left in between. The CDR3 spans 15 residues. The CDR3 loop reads CASSRGGSGANVLTF. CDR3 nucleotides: TGTGCCAGCTCCAGGGGGGGCTCTGGGGCCAACGTCCTGACTTTC. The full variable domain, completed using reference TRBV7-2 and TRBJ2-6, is GAGVSQSPSNKVTEKGKDVELRCDPISGHTALYWYRQSLGQGLEFLIYFQGNSAPDKSGLPSDRFSAERTGGSVSTLTIQRTQQEDSAVYLCASSRGGSGANVLTFGAGSRLTVL.

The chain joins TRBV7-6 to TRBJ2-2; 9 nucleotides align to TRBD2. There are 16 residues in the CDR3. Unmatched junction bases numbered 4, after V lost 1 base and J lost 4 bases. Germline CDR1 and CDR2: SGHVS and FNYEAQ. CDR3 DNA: TGTGCCAGCAGCTTAGTGCCTAGCGGGACCACCGGGGAGCTGTTTTTT. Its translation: CASSLVPSGTTGELFF.

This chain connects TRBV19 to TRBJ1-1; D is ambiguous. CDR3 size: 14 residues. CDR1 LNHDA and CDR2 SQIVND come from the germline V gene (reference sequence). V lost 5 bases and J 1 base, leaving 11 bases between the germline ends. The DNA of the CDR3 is TGTGCCAGTAGTCTCGGACGGGGGAACACTGAAGCTTTCTTT. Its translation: CASSLGRGNTEAFF. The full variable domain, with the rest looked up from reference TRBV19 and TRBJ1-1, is DGGITQSPKYLFRKEGQNVTLSCEQNLNHDAMYWYRQDPGQGLRLIYYSQIVNDFQKGDIAEGYSVSREKKESFPLTVTSAQKNPTAFYLCASSLGRGNTEAFFGQGTRLTVV.

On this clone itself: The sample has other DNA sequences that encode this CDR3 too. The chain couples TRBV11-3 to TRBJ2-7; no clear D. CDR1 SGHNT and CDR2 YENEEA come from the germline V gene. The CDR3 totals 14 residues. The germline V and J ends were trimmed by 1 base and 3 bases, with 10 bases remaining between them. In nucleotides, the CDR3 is TGTGCCAGCAGCTTAGCCGCAGGAAACTACGAGCAGTACTTC. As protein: CASSLAAGNYEQYF.

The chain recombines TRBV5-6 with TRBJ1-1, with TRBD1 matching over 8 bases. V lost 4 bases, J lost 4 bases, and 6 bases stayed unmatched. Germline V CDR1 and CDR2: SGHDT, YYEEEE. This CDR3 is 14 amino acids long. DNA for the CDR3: TGTGCCAGCAGCACCAGGACAGGGCCCACTGAAGCTTTCTTT. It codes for CASSTRTGPTEAFF.

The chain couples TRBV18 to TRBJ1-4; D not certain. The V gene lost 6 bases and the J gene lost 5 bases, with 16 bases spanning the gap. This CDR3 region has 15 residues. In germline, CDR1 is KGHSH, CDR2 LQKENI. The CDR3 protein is CASSRTSNLNEKLFF. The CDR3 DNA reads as TGTGCCAGCTCCCGCACCTCAAATTTGAATGAAAAACTGTTTTTT.